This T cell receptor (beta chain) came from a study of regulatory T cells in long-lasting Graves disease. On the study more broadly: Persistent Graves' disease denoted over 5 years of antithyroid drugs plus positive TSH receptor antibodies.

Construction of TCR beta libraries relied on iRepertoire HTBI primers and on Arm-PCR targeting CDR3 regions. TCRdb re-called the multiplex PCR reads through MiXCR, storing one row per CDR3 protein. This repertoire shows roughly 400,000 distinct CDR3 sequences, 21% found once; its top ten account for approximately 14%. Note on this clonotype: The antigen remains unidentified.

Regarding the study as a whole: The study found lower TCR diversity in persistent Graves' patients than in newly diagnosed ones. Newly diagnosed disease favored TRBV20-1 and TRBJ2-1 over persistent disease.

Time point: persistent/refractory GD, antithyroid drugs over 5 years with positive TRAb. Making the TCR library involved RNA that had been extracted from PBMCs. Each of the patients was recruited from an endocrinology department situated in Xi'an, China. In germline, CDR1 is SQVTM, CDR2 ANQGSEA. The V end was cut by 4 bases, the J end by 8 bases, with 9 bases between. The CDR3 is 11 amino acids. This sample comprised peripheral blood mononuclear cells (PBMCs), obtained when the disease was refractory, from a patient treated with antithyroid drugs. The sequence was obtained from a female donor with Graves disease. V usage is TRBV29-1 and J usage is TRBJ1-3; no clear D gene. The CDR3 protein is CSVVGGDTIYF. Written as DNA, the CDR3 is TGCAGCGTTGTAGGTGGGGACACCATATATTTT.